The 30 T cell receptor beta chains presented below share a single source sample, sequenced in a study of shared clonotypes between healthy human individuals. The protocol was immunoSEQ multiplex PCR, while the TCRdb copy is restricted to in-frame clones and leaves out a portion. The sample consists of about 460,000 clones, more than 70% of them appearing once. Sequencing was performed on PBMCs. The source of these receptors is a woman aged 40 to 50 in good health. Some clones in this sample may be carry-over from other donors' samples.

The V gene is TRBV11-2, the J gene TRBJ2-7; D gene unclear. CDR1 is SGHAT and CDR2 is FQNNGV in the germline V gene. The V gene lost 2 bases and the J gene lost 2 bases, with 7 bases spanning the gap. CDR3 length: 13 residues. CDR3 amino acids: CASSLSTTYEQYF. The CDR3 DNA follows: TGTGCCAGCAGCTTAAGCACAACCTACGAGCAGTACTTC.

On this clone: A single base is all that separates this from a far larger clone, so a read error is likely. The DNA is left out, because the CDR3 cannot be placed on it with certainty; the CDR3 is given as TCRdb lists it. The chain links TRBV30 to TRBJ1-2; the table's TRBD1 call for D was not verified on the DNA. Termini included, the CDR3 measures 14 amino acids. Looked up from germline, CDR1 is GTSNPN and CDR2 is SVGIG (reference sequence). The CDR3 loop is CAWSVGQGARGYAF.

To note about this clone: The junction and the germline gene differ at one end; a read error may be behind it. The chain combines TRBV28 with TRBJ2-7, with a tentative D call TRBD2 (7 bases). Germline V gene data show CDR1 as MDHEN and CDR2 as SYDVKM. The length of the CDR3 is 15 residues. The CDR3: CASSFPLGGNRVEYF. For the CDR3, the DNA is TGTGCTAGCAGTTTCCCGCTCGGGGGGAACAGGGTTGAGTACTTC.

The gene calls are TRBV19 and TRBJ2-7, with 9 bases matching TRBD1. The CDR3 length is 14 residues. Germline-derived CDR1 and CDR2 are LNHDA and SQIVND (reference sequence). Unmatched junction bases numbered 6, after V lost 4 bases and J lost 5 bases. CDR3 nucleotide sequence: TGTGCCAGTAGTAAACGGACAGGGGACGACGAGCAGTACTTC. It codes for CASSKRTGDDEQYF.

In DNA, the CDR3 is TGTGCCAGCAGCTTGCGACAGAACTATGGCTACACCTTC. Encoded protein: CASSLRQNYGYTF. The V gene is TRBV5-4, the J gene TRBJ1-2; tentative D call: TRBD1 (5 bases). The CDR3 has 13 residues. The germline V gene has CDR1 SGHNT and CDR2 YYREEE (reference sequence). Deletions cut 1 base from V and 2 bases from J, with 6 bases between.

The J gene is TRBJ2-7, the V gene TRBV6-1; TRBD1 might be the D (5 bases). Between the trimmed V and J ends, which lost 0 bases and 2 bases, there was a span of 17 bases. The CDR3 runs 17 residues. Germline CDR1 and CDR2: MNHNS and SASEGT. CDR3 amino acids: CASSEAGKGAPPYEQYF. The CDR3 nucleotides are TGTGCCAGCAGTGAAGCGGGAAAAGGGGCCCCACCCTACGAGCAGTACTTC.

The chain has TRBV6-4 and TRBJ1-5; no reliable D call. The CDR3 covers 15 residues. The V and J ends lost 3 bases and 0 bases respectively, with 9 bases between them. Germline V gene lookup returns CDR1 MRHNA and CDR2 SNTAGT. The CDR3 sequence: CASSEQAFSNQPQHF. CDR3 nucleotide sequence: TGTGCCAGCAGTGAGCAGGCCTTTAGCAATCAGCCCCAGCATTTT.

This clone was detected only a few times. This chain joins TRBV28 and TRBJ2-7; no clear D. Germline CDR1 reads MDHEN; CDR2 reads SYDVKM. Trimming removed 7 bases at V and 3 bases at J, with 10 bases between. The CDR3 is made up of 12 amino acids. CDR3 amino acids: CASTRRRYEQYF. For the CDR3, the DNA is TGTGCCAGCACCCGCCGCCGCTACGAGCAGTACTTC.

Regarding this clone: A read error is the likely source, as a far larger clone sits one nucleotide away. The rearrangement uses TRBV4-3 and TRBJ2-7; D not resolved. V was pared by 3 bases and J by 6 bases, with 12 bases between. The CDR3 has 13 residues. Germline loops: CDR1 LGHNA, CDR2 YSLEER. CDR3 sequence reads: CASSHRRFCEQYF. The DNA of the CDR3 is TGCGCCAGCAGCCATCGGCGGTTCTGCGAGCAGTACTTC.

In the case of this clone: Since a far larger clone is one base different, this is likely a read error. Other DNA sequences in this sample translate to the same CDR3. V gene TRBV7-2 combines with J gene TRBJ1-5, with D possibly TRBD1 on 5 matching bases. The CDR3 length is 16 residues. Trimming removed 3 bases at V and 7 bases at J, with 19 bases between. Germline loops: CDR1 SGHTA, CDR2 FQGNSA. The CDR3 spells CASSLVLGGNNQPQHF. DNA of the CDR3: TGTGCCAGCAGCTTGGTCTTGGGGGGGAATAACCAGCCCCAGCATTTT. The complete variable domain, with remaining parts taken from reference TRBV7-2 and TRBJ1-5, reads GAGVSQSPSNKVTEKGKDVELRCDPISGHTALYWYRQSLGQGLEFLIYFQGNSAPDKSGLPSDRFSAERTGGSVSTLTIQRTQQEDSAVYLCASSLVLGGNNQPQHFGDGTRLSIL.

The CDR3 coding sequence is TGTGCCAGCAGCCTAGGCGGGGGGGGCCCACCCGAAAAACTGTTTTTT. Protein: CASSLGGGGPPEKLFF. The V gene is TRBV7-6, the J gene TRBJ1-4, with a possible D match to TRBD1 (6 bases). Germline loops: CDR1 SGHVS, CDR2 FNYEAQ. The V and J ends lost 5 bases and 8 bases respectively, with 21 bases between them. There are 16 residues in the CDR3.

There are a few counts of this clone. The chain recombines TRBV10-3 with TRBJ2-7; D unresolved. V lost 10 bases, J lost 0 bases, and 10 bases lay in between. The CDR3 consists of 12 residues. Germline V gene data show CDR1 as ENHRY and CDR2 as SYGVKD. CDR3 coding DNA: TGTGCCAGCAGCCCAGACTCCTACGAGCAGTACTTC. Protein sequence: CASSPDSYEQYF.

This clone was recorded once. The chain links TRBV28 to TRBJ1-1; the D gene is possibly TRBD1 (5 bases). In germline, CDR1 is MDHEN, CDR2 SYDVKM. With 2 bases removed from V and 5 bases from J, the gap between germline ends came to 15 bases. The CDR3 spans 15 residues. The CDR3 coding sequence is TGTGCCAGCAGTTTAGGGGGAGGTCGGGGTACTGAAGCTTTCTTT. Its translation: CASSLGGGRGTEAFF.

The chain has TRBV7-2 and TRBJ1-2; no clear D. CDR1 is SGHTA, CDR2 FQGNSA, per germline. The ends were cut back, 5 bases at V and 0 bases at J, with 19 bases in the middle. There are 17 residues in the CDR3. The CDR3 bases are TGTGCCAGCAGCCCCTCGGGAACGGTGATAGCTAACTATGGCTACACCTTC. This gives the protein CASSPSGTVIANYGYTF.

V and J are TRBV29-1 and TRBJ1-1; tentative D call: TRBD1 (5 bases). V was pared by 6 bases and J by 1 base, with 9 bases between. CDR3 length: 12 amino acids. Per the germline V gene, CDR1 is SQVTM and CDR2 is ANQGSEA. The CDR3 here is CSVGVGNTEAFF. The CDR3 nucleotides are TGCAGCGTGGGGGTGGGGAACACTGAAGCTTTCTTT.

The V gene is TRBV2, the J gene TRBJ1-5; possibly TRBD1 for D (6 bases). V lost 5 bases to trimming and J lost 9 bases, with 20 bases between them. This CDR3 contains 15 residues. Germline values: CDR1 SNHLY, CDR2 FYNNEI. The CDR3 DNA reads TGTGCCAGCAGTATAACACAGGGCCGGAGGCGGCCCCAGCATTTT. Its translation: CASSITQGRRRPQHF.

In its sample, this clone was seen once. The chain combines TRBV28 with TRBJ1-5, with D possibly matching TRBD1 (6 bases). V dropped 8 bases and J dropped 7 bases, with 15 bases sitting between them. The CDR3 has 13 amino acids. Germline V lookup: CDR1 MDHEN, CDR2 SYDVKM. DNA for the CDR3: TGTGCCAGCCGACAGGTCGGGGGACAGCCCCAGCATTTT. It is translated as CASRQVGGQPQHF.

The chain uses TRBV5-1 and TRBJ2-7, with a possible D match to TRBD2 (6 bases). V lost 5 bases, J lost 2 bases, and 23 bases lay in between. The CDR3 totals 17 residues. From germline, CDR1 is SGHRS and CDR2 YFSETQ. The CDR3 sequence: CASRPGTQEGRAYEQYF. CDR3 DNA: TGCGCCAGCAGGCCCGGGACTCAGGAGGGACGCGCCTACGAGCAGTACTTC.

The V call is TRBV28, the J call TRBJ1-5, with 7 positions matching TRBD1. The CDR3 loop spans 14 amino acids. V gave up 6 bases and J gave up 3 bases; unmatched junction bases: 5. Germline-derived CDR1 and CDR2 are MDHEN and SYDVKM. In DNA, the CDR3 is TGTGCCAGCAGGGCCACAGGGGACAATCAGCCCCAGCATTTT. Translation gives CASRATGDNQPQHF.

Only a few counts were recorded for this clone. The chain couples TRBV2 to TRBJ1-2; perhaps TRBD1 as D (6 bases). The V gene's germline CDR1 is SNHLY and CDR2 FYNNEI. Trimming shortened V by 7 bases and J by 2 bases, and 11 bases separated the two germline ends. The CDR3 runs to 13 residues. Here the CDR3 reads CASNSGANYGYTF. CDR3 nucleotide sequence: TGTGCCAGCAACTCAGGGGCAAACTATGGCTACACCTTC.

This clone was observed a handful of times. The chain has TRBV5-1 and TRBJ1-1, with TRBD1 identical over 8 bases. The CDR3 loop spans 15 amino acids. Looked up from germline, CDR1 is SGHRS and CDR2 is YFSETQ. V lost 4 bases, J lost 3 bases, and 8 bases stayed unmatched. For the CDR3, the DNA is TGCGCCAGCAGCCCCCTACAGGGACAGGACACTGAAGCTTTCTTT. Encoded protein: CASSPLQGQDTEAFF. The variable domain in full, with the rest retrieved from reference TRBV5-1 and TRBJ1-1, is KAGVTQTPRYLIKTRGQQVTLSCSPISGHRSVSWYQQTPGQGLQFLFEYFSETQRNKGNFPGRFSGRQFSNSRSEMNVSTLELGDSALYLCASSPLQGQDTEAFFGQGTRLTVV.

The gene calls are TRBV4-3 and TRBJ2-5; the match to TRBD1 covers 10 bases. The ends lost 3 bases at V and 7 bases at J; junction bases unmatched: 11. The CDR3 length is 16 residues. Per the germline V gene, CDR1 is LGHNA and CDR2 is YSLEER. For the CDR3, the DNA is TGCGCCAGCAGCCACTCGAGAGGACAGGGGGTTGGGACCCAGTACTTC. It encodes CASSHSRGQGVGTQYF.

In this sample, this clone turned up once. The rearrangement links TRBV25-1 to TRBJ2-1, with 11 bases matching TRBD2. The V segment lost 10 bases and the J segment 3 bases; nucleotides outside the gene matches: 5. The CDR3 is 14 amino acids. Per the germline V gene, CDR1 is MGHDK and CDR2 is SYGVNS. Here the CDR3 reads CATTGTSGYNEQFF. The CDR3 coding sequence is TGTGCCACCACCGGGACTAGCGGCTACAATGAGCAGTTCTTC.

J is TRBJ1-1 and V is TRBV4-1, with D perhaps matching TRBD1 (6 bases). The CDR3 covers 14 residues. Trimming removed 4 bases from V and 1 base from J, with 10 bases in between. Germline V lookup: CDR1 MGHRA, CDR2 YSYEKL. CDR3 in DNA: TGCGCCAGCAGCCGACAGGCTGGGAACACTGAAGCTTTCTTT. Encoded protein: CASSRQAGNTEAFF.

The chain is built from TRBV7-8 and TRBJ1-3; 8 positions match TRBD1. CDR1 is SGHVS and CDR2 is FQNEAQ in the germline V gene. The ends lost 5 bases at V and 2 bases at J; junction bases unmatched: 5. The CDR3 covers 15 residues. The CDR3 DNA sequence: TGTGCCAGCAGCCCGGACAGGGCAACTGGAAACACCATATATTTT. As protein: CASSPDRATGNTIYF. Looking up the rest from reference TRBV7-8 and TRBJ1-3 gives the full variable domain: GAGVSQSPRYKVAKRGQDVALRCDPISGHVSLFWYQQALGQGPEFLTYFQNEAQLDKSGLPSDRFFAERPEGSVSTLKIQRTQQEDSAVYLCASSPDRATGNTIYFGEGSWLTVV.

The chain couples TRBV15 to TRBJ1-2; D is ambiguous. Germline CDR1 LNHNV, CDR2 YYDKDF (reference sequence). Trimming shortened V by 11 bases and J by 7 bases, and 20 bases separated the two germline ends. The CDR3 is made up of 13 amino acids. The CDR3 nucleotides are TGTGCCGCCGGCAGAGGCCCCCTAGGTGGCTACACCTTC. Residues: CAAGRGPLGGYTF.

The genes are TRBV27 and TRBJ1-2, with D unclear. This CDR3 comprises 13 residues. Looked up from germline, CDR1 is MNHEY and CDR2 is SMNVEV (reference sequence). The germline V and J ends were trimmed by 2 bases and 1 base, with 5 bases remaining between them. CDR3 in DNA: TGTGCCAGCAGTTTAGAGCGTAACTATGGCTACACCTTC. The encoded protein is CASSLERNYGYTF.

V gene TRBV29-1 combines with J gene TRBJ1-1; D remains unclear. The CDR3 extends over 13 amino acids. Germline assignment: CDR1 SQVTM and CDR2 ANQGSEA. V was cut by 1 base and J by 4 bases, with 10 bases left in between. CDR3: CSVEALPGTEAFF. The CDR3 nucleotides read TGCAGCGTTGAAGCCTTGCCCGGCACTGAAGCTTTCTTT.

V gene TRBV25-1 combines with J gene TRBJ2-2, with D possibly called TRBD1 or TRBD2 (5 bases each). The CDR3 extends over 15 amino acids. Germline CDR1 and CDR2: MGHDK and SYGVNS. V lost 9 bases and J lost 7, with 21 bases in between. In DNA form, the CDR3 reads TGTGCCAGTCTCCGGACCACCTGGGGGAGCGGGGAGCTGTTTTTT. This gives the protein CASLRTTWGSGELFF.

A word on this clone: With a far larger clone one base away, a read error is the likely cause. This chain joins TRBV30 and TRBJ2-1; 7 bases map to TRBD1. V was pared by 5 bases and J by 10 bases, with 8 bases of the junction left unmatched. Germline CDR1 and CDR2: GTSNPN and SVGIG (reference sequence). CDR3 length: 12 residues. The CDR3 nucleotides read TGTGCCTGGGGTGCCCGGGACAGCGAGCAGTTCTTC. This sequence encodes CAWGARDSEQFF. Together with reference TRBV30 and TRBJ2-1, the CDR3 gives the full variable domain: SQTIHQWPATLVQPVGSPLSLECTVEGTSNPNLYWYRQAAGRGLQLLFYSVGIGQISSEVPQNLSASRPQDRQFILSSKKLLLSDSGFYLCAWGARDSEQFFGPGTRLTVL.